This T cell receptor beta chain was found in a study of T cell repertoires in cytomegalovirus infection. As for the study in general: Based on public TCR beta signatures, there were indications of CMV infection and of a matching HLA type.

Germline values: CDR1 MNHEY, CDR2 SVGEGT. The CDR3 is made up of 20 amino acids. V was pared by 2 bases and J by 0 bases, with 25 bases between. This clonotype has a count of ten or more. Its target is not known. General study points: It was HLA-C-restricted CMV-specific TCR beta clonotypes that dominated the response ex vivo. People with CMV and the relevant HLA were identified by cumulative public TCR beta family frequency.

TCRdb re-called the reads with MiXCR, one entry per CDR3 protein. In the table there are over 90,000 distinct CDR3 sequences, about 17% of which are singletons. The material sequenced was PBMCs. The J gene is TRBJ1-1, the V gene TRBV6-2 or TRBV6-3; D perhaps matches TRBD1 (6 bases). This sequence was found in a human donor in good health (CMV status not recorded). Some clones in this sample may be carry-over from other donors' samples. Here the CDR3 reads CASSYPTETKYGQMNTEAFF. CDR3 nucleotide sequence: TGTGCCAGCAGTTACCCCACCGAAACGAAATACGGACAGATGAACACTGAAGCTTTCTTT.